The 32 T cell receptor beta chains given below trace back to one sample, sequenced in a study of cytotoxic CD8 clonotypes in ibrutinib-treated CLL listed by TCRdb under 2021. The time point tag for this specimen amounts to: roughly 25 months on ibrutinib. Library method: the immunoSEQ multiplex PCR assay. TCRdb took over this immuneACCESS table, retaining in-frame rearrangements with V and J assigned. Such tables are incomplete; in checked studies, under half of the missing clones stem from an unresolved V gene, and the remainder is unexplained. Present in this sample are about 180,000 clones, approximately 80% of which were seen just once. The biggest ten clones account for 4.6% of the sample. The sample in question was PBMCs, obtained after 24 months of ibrutinib treatment. Source of these receptors: a human donor with chronic lymphocytic leukemia.

This rearrangement joins TRBV5-1 to TRBJ2-1; maybe TRBD1 (6 bases). The CDR3 contains 21 residues. CDR1 SGHRS and CDR2 YFSETQ come from the germline V gene. The germline V and J ends were trimmed by 4 bases and 2 bases, with 31 bases remaining between them. The CDR3 is CASSRAPPQFTGRGAYNEQFF. DNA for the CDR3: TGCGCCAGCAGCAGGGCGCCTCCCCAATTCACAGGGAGAGGGGCCTACAATGAGCAGTTCTTC.

The chain recombines TRBV5-1 with TRBJ1-2; no firm D call. V lost 2 bases and J 7 bases, leaving 12 bases between the germline ends. Germline V lookup: CDR1 SGHRS, CDR2 YFSETQ. The CDR3 spans 13 residues. The CDR3 is CASSLSTAGGYTF. The CDR3 region has the DNA TGCGCCAGCAGCTTATCAACAGCGGGTGGCTACACCTTC.

This clone was counted many times. The chain uses TRBV6-5 and TRBJ1-5, with 10 bases that match TRBD1. This CDR3 spans 15 amino acids. Germline CDR1 and CDR2: MNHEY and SVGAGI. The junction had 5 bases not matched to a gene; V was cut back by 6 bases and J by 3 bases. The CDR3, as DNA: TGTGCCAGCAGAAGACAGGGGGCGATCAATCAGCCCCAGCATTTT. Translation: CASRRQGAINQPQHF.

The chain employs TRBV21-1 and TRBJ1-1. TRBV21-1 is a recognized pseudogene. The CDR3 extends over 18 amino acids. CDR3 coding DNA: TGTGCCAGCAGCAAAGATGGAGGTAGGACTTCGATGAACACTGAAGCTTTCTTT. Translating gives CASSKDGGRTSMNTEAFF.

This clone was detected a few times. The chain joins TRBV7-9 to TRBJ1-4; 12 bases agree with TRBD1. The CDR3 spans 16 residues. Germline V gene lookup returns CDR1 SEHNR and CDR2 FQNEAQ (reference sequence). The ends lost 5 bases at V and 6 bases at J; junction bases unmatched: 7. CDR3 bases: TGTGCCAGCAGCCAAGGGACAGGGGGCAGTTATGAAAAACTGTTTTTT. It translates to CASSQGTGGSYEKLFF.

The chain carries TRBV30 and TRBJ1-1, with D hard to call. Germline V gives CDR1 GTSNPN, CDR2 SVGIG (reference sequence). The CDR3 spans 13 residues. The V and J ends lost 0 bases and 5 bases respectively, with 10 bases between them. The CDR3 loop reads CAWSVAGFTEAFF. CDR3 DNA: TGTGCCTGGAGTGTAGCGGGGTTTACTGAAGCTTTCTTT.

This clone was seen a handful of times. V is TRBV7-9 and J is TRBJ1-1; D call uncertain. Trimming cost V 1 base and J 0 bases, with 6 bases left between them. The germline CDR1 and CDR2 sequences are SEHNR and FQNEAQ (reference sequence). CDR3 length: 14 amino acids. The CDR3 DNA reads as TGTGCCAGCAGCTTAGTTCGGGTGAACACTGAAGCTTTCTTT. It translates to CASSLVRVNTEAFF.

The rearrangement uses TRBV30 and TRBJ2-7, with 7 positions matching TRBD1. Germline CDR1 and CDR2: GTSNPN and SVGIG (reference sequence). Trimming cost V 3 bases and J 7 bases; bases outside gene matches: 12. CDR3 length: 14 amino acids. The CDR3 DNA reads TGTGCCTGGAGCCTTGGATACAGGGGTGCTGAGCAGTACTTC. This gives the protein CAWSLGYRGAEQYF.

The chain recombines TRBV6-5 with TRBJ1-2; tentative D call: TRBD1 (5 bases). CDR3 size: 14 residues. Trimming removed 5 bases from V and 2 bases from J, with 12 bases in between. The germline V gene has CDR1 MNHEY and CDR2 SVGAGI. CDR3 DNA sequence: TGTGCCAGCAGTCGGACGACAGTAAACTATGGCTACACCTTC. Translation gives CASSRTTVNYGYTF.

The rearrangement uses TRBV27 and TRBJ2-7; 9 positions agree with TRBD1. The J segment lost 1 base and the V segment lost 3 bases, leaving 4 bases of the junction unmatched. This CDR3 region has 15 residues. Germline values: CDR1 MNHEY, CDR2 SMNVEV (reference sequence). In DNA, the CDR3 is TGTGCCAGCAGTTTTGGTGGGACAGGGTCCTACGAGCAGTACTTC. It encodes CASSFGGTGSYEQYF.

The gene calls are TRBV30 and TRBJ2-3; weak D call: TRBD2 (6 bases). The CDR3 contains 15 residues. From germline, CDR1 is GTSNPN and CDR2 SVGIG (reference sequence). Trimming shortened V by 0 bases and J by 4 bases, and 14 bases separated the two germline ends. CDR3 in amino acids: CAWSVRGTQADTQYF. CDR3 in DNA: TGTGCCTGGAGTGTACGGGGGACCCAAGCAGATACGCAGTATTTT.

This clone has just one count. V and J are TRBV28 and TRBJ2-4; D not certain. V gave up 4 bases and J gave up 3 bases, with 10 bases separating them. CDR1 and CDR2 (germline): MDHEN, SYDVKM. CDR3 length: 14 residues. This CDR3 is CASSYIQNKNIQYF. The CDR3 DNA reads as TGTGCCAGCAGTTATATTCAGAACAAAAACATTCAGTACTTC.

The J gene is TRBJ1-5, the V gene TRBV5-8, with D possibly TRBD1 on 6 matching bases. Germline V gives CDR1 SGHTS, CDR2 YDEGEE. The CDR3 has 15 residues. The V and J ends lost 0 bases and 7 bases respectively, with 14 bases between them. As DNA, the CDR3 is TGTGCCAGCAGCTTGGTTGCAGGGACAAGACAGCCCCAGCATTTT. Translated: CASSLVAGTRQPQHF.

The J gene is TRBJ2-5, the V gene TRBV28, with 10 bases lining up with TRBD1. The CDR3 spans 15 residues. In germline, CDR1 is MDHEN, CDR2 SYDVKM. V was pared by 5 bases and J by 9 bases, with 12 bases of the junction left unmatched. The CDR3 protein is CASSPYGTGVRAQYF. The CDR3 nucleotides read TGTGCCAGCAGTCCATATGGGACAGGGGTCAGGGCCCAGTACTTC.

The CDR3 sequence: CAWSAGTGFYEQYF. The CDR3 DNA is TGTGCCTGGAGTGCGGGGACAGGATTCTACGAGCAGTACTTC. The rearrangement uses TRBV30 and TRBJ2-7; 8 nucleotides agree with TRBD1. Germline CDR1 GTSNPN, CDR2 SVGIG (reference sequence). V was clipped by 1 base and J by 3 bases; unmatched bases: 5. The CDR3 consists of 14 residues.

The chain joins TRBV6-5 to TRBJ1-2; D gene ambiguous. The germline CDR1 and CDR2 sequences are MNHEY and SVGAGI. The germline V and J ends were trimmed by 0 bases and 5 bases, with 7 bases remaining between them. The CDR3 contains 13 residues. CDR3 DNA: TGTGCCAGCAGTTACTCGTTCAGTTATGGCTACACCTTC. Translation gives CASSYSFSYGYTF.

Details on this clone: At the DNA level, this CDR3 is encoded by other sequences in the same sample as well. This chain connects TRBV7-9 to TRBJ1-2; D uncertain. The CDR3 runs 13 residues. Germline V CDR1 and CDR2: SEHNR, FQNEAQ (reference sequence). Trimming shortened V by 1 base and J by 8 bases, and 11 bases separated the two germline ends. CDR3 nucleotide sequence: TGTGCCAGCAGCTTAGTCGGGGTAGGGGGCTACACCTTC. It translates to CASSLVGVGGYTF.

V and J are TRBV10-2 and TRBJ2-3; D is perhaps TRBD1 (6 bases). The CDR3 extends over 16 amino acids. The germline V gene has CDR1 WSHSY and CDR2 SAAADI. V dropped 6 bases and J dropped 0 bases, with 16 bases sitting between them. The CDR3 nucleotides are TGCGCCAGCAGCAGGTCGGAAGGGGGAAGCACAGATACGCAGTATTTT. It is translated as CASSRSEGGSTDTQYF.

This clone showed up just a few times. The chain recombines TRBV9 with TRBJ1-1; TRBD1 matches at 8 bases. The CDR3 has 14 amino acids. Germline CDR1 reads SGDLS; CDR2 reads YYNGEE. With 4 bases clipped from V and 11 bases from J, the junction kept 13 bases outside the gene matches. CDR3 in amino acids: CASSTLTGAGVAFF. DNA of the CDR3: TGTGCCAGCAGCACATTGACAGGGGCAGGCGTCGCTTTCTTT.

The chain has TRBV6-5 and TRBJ2-7, with D possibly matching TRBD2 (5 bases). Per the germline V gene, CDR1 is MNHEY and CDR2 is SVGAGI. V gave up 6 bases and J gave up 5 bases, with 14 bases separating them. This CDR3 is built from 13 residues. This chain's CDR3 is CASREVSFDEQYF. The DNA for the CDR3 is TGTGCCAGCAGGGAGGTTAGTTTCGACGAGCAGTACTTC.

There are a few counts of this clone. This chain joins TRBV11-2 and TRBJ2-7; 7 bases agree with TRBD2. CDR3 length equals 15 residues. Looked up from germline, CDR1 is SGHAT and CDR2 is FQNNGV. V lost 0 bases, J lost 3 bases, and 5 bases stayed unmatched. The DNA for the CDR3 is TGTGCCAGCAGCTTAGATCGGGGGACTAACTACGAGCAGTACTTC. This sequence encodes CASSLDRGTNYEQYF.

V is TRBV18 and J is TRBJ1-5; tentatively, D is TRBD1 (5 bases). CDR1 is KGHSH and CDR2 is LQKENI in the germline V gene. The CDR3 extends over 16 amino acids. Trimming stripped 8 bases from V and 0 bases from J, with 17 bases between. The CDR3 bases are TGTGCCAGCAGTCTTCAGGGACCCTTTAGCAATCAGCCCCAGCATTTT. Encoded protein: CASSLQGPFSNQPQHF.

The chain recombines TRBV27 with TRBJ1-5; TRBD1 matches at 8 bases. CDR3 length: 14 amino acids. Germline V gene sequence: CDR1 MNHEY, CDR2 SMNVEV (reference sequence). The ends lost 8 bases at V and 4 bases at J; junction bases unmatched: 7. CDR3 in DNA: TGTGCCAGCCGGAGACAGGGGACTAATCAGCCCCAGCATTTT. Protein: CASRRQGTNQPQHF.

V and J are TRBV7-2 and TRBJ2-3, with TRBD1 matching 7 bases. The CDR3 is 15 amino acids. V shed 5 bases, J shed 4 bases, and the junction held 9 bases outside the gene matches. Germline V gives CDR1 SGHTA, CDR2 FQGNSA. The CDR3 here is CASSPHRGRADTQYF. In DNA, the CDR3 is TGTGCCAGCAGCCCTCACAGGGGACGGGCAGATACGCAGTATTTT.

This rearrangement joins TRBV28 to TRBJ2-2; TRBD1 is a possible D gene (5 bases). Germline lookup yields CDR1 MDHEN and CDR2 SYDVKM. The CDR3 sequence is 11 residues long. V was trimmed by 5 bases and J by 13 bases, leaving 11 bases between them. CDR3 loop: CASSPRVGLFF. The CDR3 DNA reads TGTGCCAGCAGTCCCAGGGTAGGGCTGTTTTTT. Variable domain in full (rest from reference TRBV28 and TRBJ2-2): DVKVTQSSRYLVKRTGEKVFLECVQDMDHENMFWYRQDPGLGLRLIYFSYDVKMKEKGDIPEGYSVSREKKERFSLILESASTNQTSMYLCASSPRVGLFFGEGSRLTVL.

The chain combines TRBV28 with TRBJ2-7, with D perhaps matching TRBD2 (5 bases). Germline V CDR1 and CDR2: MDHEN, SYDVKM. With 3 bases removed from V and 4 bases from J, the gap between germline ends came to 7 bases. This CDR3 region has 12 residues. This CDR3 is CASSFREYEQYF. CDR3 bases: TGTGCCAGCAGTTTTAGGGAGTACGAGCAGTACTTC.

In DNA, the CDR3 is TGTGCCAGCAGCCCCAAAAGGGGTGAAAAACTGTTTTTT. It encodes CASSPKRGEKLFF. V usage is TRBV7-2 and J usage is TRBJ1-4, with a weak D call TRBD1 (5 bases). V was cut by 5 bases and J by 7 bases, with 11 bases left in between. This CDR3 has 13 residues. From germline, CDR1 is SGHTA and CDR2 FQGNSA.

V usage is TRBV7-2 and J usage is TRBJ1-1, with D tentatively TRBD1 (5 bases). CDR1 is SGHTA, CDR2 FQGNSA, per germline. V lost 2 bases and J 4 bases, leaving 11 bases between the germline ends. There are 14 residues in the CDR3. CDR3 amino acids: CASSLWGSGTEAFF. The CDR3 region has the DNA TGTGCCAGCAGCTTATGGGGGAGTGGCACTGAAGCTTTCTTT.

This clone was counted a few times. V is TRBV19 and J is TRBJ2-7; 10 nucleotides match TRBD1. The CDR3 runs to 14 residues. Per the germline V gene, CDR1 is LNHDA and CDR2 is SQIVND (reference sequence). V trimming: 6 bases; J trimming: 3 bases; junction bases outside the gene matches: 5. The CDR3 DNA follows: TGTGCCAGTAGCGGGACAGGGGAAATCTACGAGCAGTACTTC. It yields the protein CASSGTGEIYEQYF.

The rearrangement joins TRBV7-2 to TRBJ1-5, with D possibly being TRBD1 (5 bases). Deletions cut 5 bases from V and 1 base from J, with 9 bases between. The CDR3 is 14 residues long. From germline, CDR1 is SGHTA and CDR2 FQGNSA. The CDR3 DNA is TGTGCCAGCAGCACAAGGGACAGCAATCAGCCCCAGCATTTT. Its protein product is CASSTRDSNQPQHF.

The chain joins TRBV9 to TRBJ1-5; 8 bases are shared with TRBD1. Germline lookup yields CDR1 SGDLS and CDR2 YYNGEE. The V gene end was trimmed by 3 bases and the J gene end by 6 bases; junction bases not matched to a gene: 14. This CDR3 spans 17 amino acids. The CDR3 here is CASSEGIDRGEGQPQHF. The CDR3 DNA reads TGTGCCAGCAGCGAGGGGATAGACAGGGGAGAGGGTCAGCCCCAGCATTTT. The full variable domain, its missing parts supplied by reference TRBV9 and TRBJ1-5, is DSGVTQTPKHLITATGQRVTLRCSPRSGDLSVYWYQQSLDQGLQFLIQYYNGEERAKGNILERFSAQQFPDLHSELNLSSLELGDSALYFCASSEGIDRGEGQPQHFGDGTRLSIL.

The V call is TRBV9, the J call TRBJ2-3; the match to TRBD2 covers 8 bases. This CDR3 comprises 16 residues. Germline assignment: CDR1 SGDLS and CDR2 YYNGEE. Trimming took 4 bases from V and 8 from J; bases not matched to a gene: 15. CDR3 region: CASSPEGGLVGSTQYF. The CDR3, as DNA: TGTGCCAGCAGCCCCGAGGGGGGACTAGTCGGGTCTACGCAGTATTTT.